The next 17 T cell receptor beta chains were all read from a single sample in a study of blood T cells in healthy people across ages. Sample-barcoded 5' priming and a J-beta primer mix drove a second PCR of roughly 6 to 12 cycles. TCRdb re-analysed the 5' RACE reads in MiXCR, keeping a single row per CDR3 protein. The sample includes 1.5 million to 2 million distinct CDR3 sequences, under 30% of them seen just once. Sequenced material: blood. These receptor sequences come from a woman aged 25 to 39 in good health.

The chain links TRBV6-5 to TRBJ1-2; D call uncertain. The CDR3 has 12 amino acids. Germline V lookup: CDR1 MNHEY, CDR2 SVGAGI. Trimming removed 5 bases at V and 8 bases at J, with 12 bases between. The CDR3 here is CASSPGPTGYTF. The CDR3 DNA reads as TGTGCCAGCAGTCCCGGACCTACGGGCTACACCTTC.

This clonotype was recorded many times. This chain connects TRBV5-1 to TRBJ1-1; 7 nucleotides agree with TRBD1. The CDR3 is made up of 14 amino acids. Germline loops: CDR1 SGHRS, CDR2 YFSETQ. With 1 base clipped from V and 1 base from J, the junction kept 1 base outside the gene matches. CDR3 residues: CASSLTGANTEAFF. CDR3 nucleotide sequence: TGCGCCAGCAGCTTGACAGGGGCGAACACTGAAGCTTTCTTT. Combining the CDR3 with reference TRBV5-1 and TRBJ1-1 gives the whole variable domain KAGVTQTPRYLIKTRGQQVTLSCSPISGHRSVSWYQQTPGQGLQFLFEYFSETQRNKGNFPGRFSGRQFSNSRSEMNVSTLELGDSALYLCASSLTGANTEAFFGQGTRLTVV.

There are a few counts of this clonotype. Written as DNA, the CDR3 is TGTGCCAGCAGCTTAGTCCGTCCGAGACAGGGATCCGGGGAGCTGTTTTTT. It specifies CASSLVRPRQGSGELFF. The rearrangement joins TRBV7-3 to TRBJ2-2, with TRBD1 matching 7 bases. The CDR3 loop spans 17 amino acids. V dropped 2 bases and J dropped 6; count of bases not matched to a gene: 12. Germline-derived CDR1 and CDR2 are SGHTA and FQGTGA.

The chain employs TRBV5-1 and TRBJ2-3, with 9 bases that match TRBD2. The V and J ends lost 6 bases and 4 bases, in that order; junction bases with no gene match: 9. The CDR3 has 15 residues. Germline loops: CDR1 SGHRS, CDR2 YFSETQ. Here the CDR3 reads CASILSSGVPDTQYF. The CDR3 DNA sequence: TGCGCCAGCATCCTATCTAGCGGGGTCCCAGATACGCAGTATTTT. Based on the CDR3 plus reference TRBV5-1 and TRBJ2-3, the full variable domain is KAGVTQTPRYLIKTRGQQVTLSCSPISGHRSVSWYQQTPGQGLQFLFEYFSETQRNKGNFPGRFSGRQFSNSRSEMNVSTLELGDSALYLCASILSSGVPDTQYFGPGTRLTVL.

The rearrangement uses TRBV5-1 and TRBJ2-4; D is perhaps TRBD2 (6 bases). Germline loops: CDR1 SGHRS, CDR2 YFSETQ. The length of the CDR3 is 15 residues. With 0 bases removed from V and 13 bases from J, the gap between germline ends came to 20 bases. CDR3 DNA sequence: TGCGCCAGCAGCTTGGGAGGCAGGAGAACGGGGGAGCAGTACTTC. Translating gives CASSLGGRRTGEQYF.

This clonotype was counted many times. J is TRBJ2-5 and V is TRBV2; no definite D call. Trimming removed 6 bases from V and 5 bases from J, with 7 bases in between. Looked up from germline, CDR1 is SNHLY and CDR2 is FYNNEI. This CDR3 spans 11 amino acids. Here the CDR3 DNA reads TGTGCCAGCAGCGACCTGGAGACCCAGTACTTC. This encodes CASSDLETQYF.

This clonotype has at least ten counts. The chain recombines TRBV20-1 with TRBJ2-7, with D possibly being TRBD1 (7 bases). The CDR3 is 14 residues long. Deletions cut 5 bases from V and 5 bases from J, with 19 bases between. Per germline, CDR1 DFQATT and CDR2 SNEGSKA (reference sequence). CDR3 protein: CSAPRRGHSNEQYF. In DNA form, the CDR3 reads TGCAGTGCTCCACGGAGGGGGCATTCGAACGAGCAGTACTTC.

On this clonotype itself: This may be a read error: a much more frequent sequence differs by one nucleotide. The chain is built from TRBV28 and TRBJ2-5, with 10 bases that match TRBD1. Germline V gene sequence: CDR1 MDHEN, CDR2 SYDVKM. There are 15 residues in the CDR3. CDR3 DNA: TGTGCCAGCAGTCCGGACAGGGGGAACCAAGAGCCCCAGTACTTC. As protein: CASSPDRGNQEPQYF.

The chain has TRBV6-5 and TRBJ1-1; D is undetermined. The CDR3 loop spans 11 amino acids. V dropped 9 bases and J dropped 1 base, with 6 bases sitting between them. Germline V gene sequence: CDR1 MNHEY, CDR2 SVGAGI. CDR3 region: CARAGNTEAFF. Here the CDR3 DNA reads TGTGCCAGAGCAGGGAACACTGAAGCTTTCTTT.

This clonotype was observed at least ten times. The chain is built from TRBV10-1 and TRBJ2-5, with 7 bases matching TRBD1. Germline V CDR1 and CDR2: WNHNN, SYGVQD (reference sequence). The V gene end was trimmed by 5 bases and the J gene end by 5 bases; junction bases not matched to a gene: 5. The CDR3 extends over 13 amino acids. CDR3 sequence: CASSKDRDETQYF. CDR3 coding DNA: TGCGCCAGCAGTAAAGACAGGGACGAGACCCAGTACTTC.

This clonotype was counted many times. The genes are TRBV7-3 and TRBJ1-2; 8 nucleotides align to TRBD1. The J segment lost 6 bases and the V segment lost 8 bases, leaving 8 bases of the junction unmatched. The germline CDR1 and CDR2 sequences are SGHTA and FQGTGA. The CDR3 is made up of 13 amino acids. The CDR3 DNA reads TGTGCCAGCGGAGGACAGGGACTCAATGGCTACACCTTC. Its translation: CASGGQGLNGYTF.

With respect to this clonotype: One end of the junction is discordant with germline, which a read error may explain. This chain joins TRBV7-9 and TRBJ1-2, with unresolved D. The CDR3 runs to 14 residues. CDR1 and CDR2 (germline): SEHNR, FQNEAQ (reference sequence). The chain's CDR3 is CVSSRVDKNYGYTF. The CDR3 DNA reads TGTGTCAGCAGCAGAGTCGACAAGAACTATGGCTACACCTTC.

This chain uses TRBV7-9 with TRBJ2-7, with no clear D. The J call may be faulty, since TRBJ2-1 better matches the DNA end. This CDR3 comprises 13 residues. CDR1 is SEHNR and CDR2 is FQNEAQ in the germline V gene (reference sequence). CDR3 in amino acids: CASSLEMSYEQFF. Written as DNA, the CDR3 is TGTGCCAGCAGCTTAGAGATGTCCTACGAGCAGTTCTTC.

The chain has TRBV20-1 and TRBJ2-7; the match to TRBD2 covers 9 bases. The V segment lost 0 bases and the J segment 5 bases; nucleotides outside the gene matches: 11. CDR1 and CDR2 from the germline V gene are DFQATT and SNEGSKA (reference sequence). The CDR3 length is 16 residues. CDR3 nucleotides: TGCAGTGCTAGAGAGGGACTAGCAGGACCCGCCAACGAGCAGTACTTC. It translates to CSAREGLAGPANEQYF.

This clonotype was recorded at least ten times. V gene TRBV10-3 combines with J gene TRBJ2-5; D is uncertain. CDR3 size: 13 residues. Per the germline V gene, CDR1 is ENHRY and CDR2 is SYGVKD. V was pared by 5 bases and J by 3 bases, with 10 bases between. The chain's CDR3 is CAISLTAEETQYF. Written as DNA, the CDR3 is TGTGCCATCAGTTTAACGGCGGAAGAGACCCAGTACTTC.

This clonotype was picked up a small number of times. J is TRBJ2-1 and V is TRBV20-1; the D gene is possibly TRBD2 (5 bases). The CDR3 has 12 residues. Germline CDR1 DFQATT, CDR2 SNEGSKA (reference sequence). V lost 3 bases to trimming and J lost 9 bases, with 12 bases between them. Written as DNA, the CDR3 is TGCAGTGCTAGGTCAGGAGGAATTGAGCAGTTCTTC. Residues: CSARSGGIEQFF.

This clonotype has a count of ten or more. The chain employs TRBV7-3 and TRBJ2-1; TRBD2 matches at 12 bases. Per the germline V gene, CDR1 is SGHTA and CDR2 is FQGTGA. V lost 5 bases to trimming and J lost 8 bases; unmatched junction nucleotides: 4. This CDR3 spans 14 amino acids. The CDR3 DNA follows: TGTGCCAGCAGCCTAGCGGGGGGGCAGTATGAGCAGTTCTTC. Residues: CASSLAGGQYEQFF.